The TCR beta chain described here comes from a study of blood T cells in healthy people across ages. Together with a sample-barcoded 5' primer, a J-beta primer mix was included in a second PCR lasting roughly 6 to 12 cycles. Each CDR3 protein gets one entry after TCRdb re-called the 5' RACE reads with MiXCR. The table has 1.5 million to 2 million distinct CDR3 sequences, approximately 32% seen once. This clonotype was counted a single time. The target antigen is unknown. Germline V CDR1 and CDR2: SGHVS, FNYEAQ. The V gene lost 5 bases and the J gene lost 9 bases, with 17 bases spanning the gap. The CDR3 extends over 14 amino acids. Study-level points and caveats: The CMV status of each donor remained undetermined, and this could have confounded shifts in expanded clonotypes. Correlation between TCR beta diversity and naive T cell percentage was strong.

The sequence came from a woman younger than 45 in good health. V is TRBV7-6 and J is TRBJ2-1; D gene uncertain. The specimen sequenced was blood. CDR3 loop: CASSRSVAGFEQFF. In DNA, the CDR3 is TGTGCCAGCAGCCGTAGTGTCGCCGGGTTTGAGCAGTTCTTC.